This T cell receptor beta chain appears in the sequencing data of a study of identical twins. CDR3 length: 14 residues. Looked up from germline, CDR1 is LGHDT and CDR2 is YNNKEL (reference sequence). Trimming removed 5 bases from V and 5 bases from J; junction bases left unmatched: 3. Healthy Caucasians, and only they, were the donors. This clonotype was detected many times. Its target is not known. A universal primer site came from template switching; cDNA carried unique molecular identifiers. MiXCR, applied by TCRdb to the 5' RACE reads, yields one record per CDR3 protein. This table holds approximately 150,000 distinct CDR3 sequences, around 3.4% found once. Study-wide points: In zero-insertion analyses, partial confounding could arise from invariant MAIT and iNKT cells. Abundant beta clonotypes from cord blood bore fewer insertions; memory repertoires lacked this pattern.

V usage is TRBV3-1 and J usage is TRBJ1-6; TRBD1 agrees at 7 bases. Sequencing was carried out using memory T cells sorted from blood. This sequence was found in a man aged 18 to 30 in good health. CDR3 region: CASSAGTDNSPLHF. CDR3 DNA: TGTGCCAGCAGCGCCGGGACAGATAATTCACCCCTCCACTTT.